This record covers a single TCR beta chain. There is no known antigen for this receptor. The record has no base qualities; no much larger clone is one base away. The CDR3 runs 15 amino acids, cysteine and phenylalanine included. Only the CDR3 part of the read is kept: 45 bases, read in frame from the first base. In the germline V gene (reference sequence), CDR1 corresponds to LGHDT and CDR2 to YNNKEL. The junction shows trimming of 1 base on V and 5 bases on J, and the gene matches do not reach 5 bases of it. The CDR3 regions of human TCRbeta chains were subjected to immunosequencing. The authors' pipeline ran thus. TCRs in the repertoires were matched against a reference library of SARS-CoV-2-specific TCRs that had been generated with the MIRA antigen-specificity platform. Breadth was defined as the fraction of unique TCRs that were SARS-CoV-2-associated. Depth was defined as the fraction of total T cells that were SARS-CoV-2-associated. Using the MIRA data, every spike-specific TCR was mapped to the spike region that the TCR reacted to and assigned to either a CD4 or a CD8 class. Log10-transformed breadth and depth values were compared by one-way ANOVA with Sidak's multiple comparisons tests. In TCRdb, the immuneACCESS table is reduced to in-frame sequences with V and J assigned. These tables do not hold every clone; where another copy was compared, an unresolved V gene accounts for under half, and the others remain unexplained. The V and J calls and the clone size are those of that table, but D and trimming were determined from the DNA. The sample table shows around 95,000 clones, and 88% are seen once. The ten largest clones add up to around 2% of the sample.

Reading the label with the study, this specimen's time point is: baseline before first vaccination. Samples from vaccinated people were obtained from the UK trials COV001 and COV002, which included a single-blind randomized controlled phase 2/3 trial of AZD1222 (ChAdOx1 nCoV-19) in healthy adults. For TCRbeta chain sequencing, PBMC samples from trial participants were taken at day 0 and at day 28 after the second dose. The sample is drawn from a study of T cell responses to AZD1222 COVID-19 vaccine (dated by TCRdb to about 2021). For context, the study as a whole: Because spike-specific TCR depth and breadth did not differ between the two schedules, AZD1222 recipients who got a second dose at roughly 4 weeks were pooled with those who got a second dose at roughly 12 weeks. A total of about 230 trial participants underwent TCR sequencing, of whom roughly 210 received two doses of AZD1222 and about 25 received two doses of the MenACWY control vaccine. Trial participants were enrolled into age subgroups of 18-55, 56-69 and 70-plus years, which contained roughly 150, 30 and 60 TCR-sequenced participants, respectively.

The paper as a whole reports these results and caveats: Epitopes outside the regions mutated in the B.1.351 and B.1.1.7 variants were reportedly recognized by nearly half of the unique spike-specific TCRs. Most participants were white British and females outnumbered males, and the authors suggested that clonal diversity may have been underestimated. Conclusions about previously exposed vaccinees are limited because only six or seven AZD1222 recipients were SARS-CoV-2 seropositive at baseline. Because no samples from the day 14 peak response were available, repertoires could be characterized only after the peak T cell response. The vaccine-associated CD4 TCRs covered the entire spike protein, and the dominant responses fell in regions 160-218 and 743-854. The 56-69-year group was small, and its depth increase did not reach significance, likely because of low power. After two AZD1222 doses, both the breadth and the depth of spike-specific TCRs were significantly higher than at day 0 and than in MenACWY recipients.

The TCR originated in an adult in good health. This specimen consisted of peripheral blood, obtained on day 0 of AZD1222 vaccination. The sequence links TRBV3-1 (or the pseudogene TRBV3-2) to TRBJ2-3; TRBD2 aligns with 8 central bases. The DNA reads TGTGCCAGCAGCCAAGGTCCGGGAGGGGAAGATACGCAGTATTTT. It translates as CASSQGPGGEDTQYF.